This entry lists 23 T cell receptor beta chains sequenced from one sample in a study of neurological immune-mediated disorders. Documented time point: longitudinal time-point 3. TCRdb reanalysed the 5' RACE reads using MiXCR and keeps one entry per CDR3 protein. The sample includes fewer than 50,000 distinct CDR3 sequences, 9.5% to 15% seen only once; the top ten take approximately 10%. Material for sequencing was PBMCs. The receptors here all came from a male donor with HTLV-1-associated myelopathy (HAM/TSP).

This clonotype was seen a few times. This CDR3 reads CASSFTAGQFTGELFF. Written as DNA, the CDR3 is TGTGCCAGCAGCTTTACAGCGGGACAGTTCACCGGGGAGCTGTTTTTT. V and J are TRBV7-9 and TRBJ2-2; D could derive from TRBD1 or TRBD2 (7 bases each). The germline V gene encodes CDR1 SEHNR and CDR2 FQNEAQ (reference sequence). Trimming stripped 3 bases from V and 4 bases from J, with 15 bases between. The CDR3 loop spans 16 amino acids.

This clonotype has ten or more counts. The J gene is TRBJ1-2, the V gene TRBV7-9; TRBD1 matches 10 bases. This CDR3 is built from 19 residues. Germline V gene data show CDR1 as SEHNR and CDR2 as FQNEAQ (reference sequence). The junction had 13 bases not matched to a gene; V was cut back by 3 bases and J by 0 bases. CDR3 amino acids: CASSFLNPGQGPSNYGYTF. The CDR3 DNA sequence: TGTGCCAGCAGCTTTCTAAATCCGGGACAGGGGCCTTCTAACTATGGCTACACCTTC.

This clonotype was detected ten times or more. The chain employs TRBV11-2 and TRBJ2-2; the match to TRBD1 covers 7 bases. This CDR3 spans 14 amino acids. The V and J ends lost 8 bases and 1 base, in that order; junction bases with no gene match: 4. Germline CDR1 SGHAT, CDR2 FQNNGV. Written as DNA, the CDR3 is TGTGCCAGCTCCCGGGACAGGAACACCGGGGAGCTGTTTTTT. It codes for CASSRDRNTGELFF.

This clonotype has ten or more counts. The V gene is TRBV27, the J gene TRBJ1-2; weak D call: TRBD1 (5 bases). Trimming took off 2 bases at V and 8 bases at J, with 21 bases between the two ends. The CDR3 covers 16 residues. Per the germline V gene, CDR1 is MNHEY and CDR2 is SMNVEV (reference sequence). The CDR3 DNA reads as TGTGCCAGCAGTTTAAACCCCGGGACGGCTGTTGGGGGCTACACCTTC. It is translated as CASSLNPGTAVGGYTF.

Many counts were recorded for this clonotype. The gene calls are TRBV5-1 and TRBJ1-1, with D perhaps matching TRBD1 (5 bases). Germline V gene lookup returns CDR1 SGHRS and CDR2 YFSETQ. V gave up 4 bases and J gave up 0 bases, with 10 bases separating them. CDR3 size: 14 residues. The CDR3 nucleotides read TGCGCCAGCAGCGGACAATTCATGAACACTGAAGCTTTCTTT. Translating gives CASSGQFMNTEAFF.

This clonotype came up many times. This rearrangement joins TRBV6-5 to TRBJ1-2, with 10 nucleotides matching TRBD1. The germline CDR1 and CDR2 sequences are MNHEY and SVGAGI. The CDR3 is 15 amino acids. V dropped 5 bases and J dropped 7; count of bases not matched to a gene: 10. CDR3 DNA: TGTGCCAGCAGTCGCAAGACAGGGGGCGTGGGTGGCTACACCTTC. This sequence encodes CASSRKTGGVGGYTF.

This clonotype has at least ten counts. V is TRBV6-4 and J is TRBJ2-6; perhaps TRBD1 as D (6 bases). This CDR3 is built from 15 residues. Trimming removed 6 bases from V and 0 bases from J, with 9 bases in between. Germline V gives CDR1 MRHNA, CDR2 SNTAGT. This chain's CDR3 is CASSARGSGANVLTF. Written as DNA, the CDR3 is TGTGCCAGCAGCGCCAGGGGCTCTGGGGCCAACGTCCTGACTTTC.

By share, this clonotype ranks as medium-sized. The gene calls are TRBV28 and TRBJ1-1; the D gene is possibly TRBD1 (5 bases). The CDR3 runs to 13 residues. Germline V gives CDR1 MDHEN, CDR2 SYDVKM. The V and J ends lost 5 bases and 8 bases respectively, with 15 bases between them. DNA for the CDR3: TGTGCCAGCAGTCGAGAGGTGGGACTGGAAGCTTTCTTT. Translated, it gives CASSREVGLEAFF.

This clonotype appeared a few times. The chain is built from TRBV7-2 and TRBJ2-7, with a weak D call TRBD1 (7 bases). Trimming removed 9 bases at V and 3 bases at J, with 18 bases between. CDR3 length: 14 residues. The V gene's germline CDR1 is SGHTA and CDR2 FQGNSA. The CDR3 DNA is TGTGCCAGTAGGGGGGCAGGGGGGAGCTACGAGCAGTACTTC. It codes for CASRGAGGSYEQYF.

This clonotype has a count of ten or more. The chain links TRBV20-1 to TRBJ1-2, with 8 bases identical to TRBD1. The CDR3 loop spans 16 amino acids. The V gene's germline CDR1 is DFQATT and CDR2 SNEGSKA (reference sequence). J was trimmed by 4 bases and V by 3 bases; bases with no gene match: 13. CDR3 DNA: TGCAGTGCTAGTTCACGTGGCGACAGGGGCCTCTATGGCTACACCTTC. Protein: CSASSRGDRGLYGYTF.

The sample holds many counts of this clonotype. The CDR3 sequence is CAISESAQYQETQYF. DNA for the CDR3: TGTGCCATCAGTGAGTCAGCACAGTACCAAGAGACCCAGTACTTC. The chain links TRBV10-3 to TRBJ2-5, with no clear D. The germline V gene encodes CDR1 ENHRY and CDR2 SYGVKD. V was pared by 0 bases and J by 0 bases, with 8 bases between. The CDR3 has 15 amino acids.

Many counts were recorded for this clonotype. The gene calls are TRBV7-9 and TRBJ1-1; TRBD1 matches 8 bases. Germline V CDR1 and CDR2: SEHNR, FQNEAQ (reference sequence). The CDR3 runs 13 residues. The junction had 2 bases not matched to a gene; V was cut back by 5 bases and J by 3 bases. In DNA, the CDR3 is TGTGCCAGCAGCATACAGGGGGACACTGAAGCTTTCTTT. Amino acids: CASSIQGDTEAFF.

On this clonotype: At one end, the junction sequence differs from germline, possibly due to a read error. CDR3 bases: TGCGCCAGCAGCTTGGTGTCAGATATACGCGCCGGGGATCTGTTCTTT. As protein: CASSLVSDIRAGDLFF. This chain connects TRBV5-1 to TRBJ2-2, with D perhaps TRBD2 (5 bases). In germline, CDR1 is SGHRS, CDR2 YFSETQ. The CDR3 runs to 16 residues. The full variable domain, in which reference TRBV5-1 and TRBJ2-2 provide the parts outside the CDR3, is KAGVTQTPRYLIKTRGQQVTLSCSPISGHRSVSWYQQTPGQGLQFLFEYFSETQRNKGNFPGRFSGRQFSNSRSEMNVSTLELGDSALYLCASSLVSDIRAGDLFFGEGSRLTVL.

This clonotype has ten or more counts. The V and J genes are TRBV27 and TRBJ1-2, with a tentative D call TRBD1 (6 bases). From germline, CDR1 is MNHEY and CDR2 SMNVEV (reference sequence). This CDR3 spans 16 amino acids. Trimming shortened V by 1 base and J by 2 bases, and 14 bases separated the two germline ends. Here the CDR3 reads CASSLFGRGGNYGYTF. The DNA of the CDR3 is TGTGCCAGCAGTTTATTCGGCAGGGGAGGAAACTATGGCTACACCTTC.

This clonotype came up many times. CDR3 residues: CASSLLGLNQPQHF. DNA of the CDR3: TGTGCCAGCAGCCTCCTCGGACTAAATCAGCCCCAGCATTTT. The chain couples TRBV7-2 to TRBJ1-5; D gene uncertain. Trimming took 5 bases from V and 4 from J, leaving 12 bases between them. Germline V gene sequence: CDR1 SGHTA, CDR2 FQGNSA. This CDR3 contains 14 residues.

This clonotype has a count of ten or more. The gene calls are TRBV7-8 and TRBJ2-1; TRBD2 agrees at 8 bases. Trimming took 5 bases from V and 5 from J; bases not matched to a gene: 14. CDR1 is SGHVS and CDR2 is FQNEAQ in the germline V gene. The CDR3 is 17 residues long. The CDR3 DNA is TGTGCCAGCAGCCACGGGAGGGACAAGTACGACCACAATGAGCAGTTCTTC. It translates to CASSHGRDKYDHNEQFF.

This clonotype was observed many times. The chain uses TRBV7-9 and TRBJ1-6, with unresolved D. CDR3 size: 12 residues. Germline V gene lookup returns CDR1 SEHNR and CDR2 FQNEAQ (reference sequence). The V gene lost 5 bases and the J gene lost 8 bases, with 7 bases spanning the gap. CDR3 in amino acids: CASSLDHSPLHF. CDR3 nucleotides: TGTGCCAGCAGCCTAGACCATTCACCCCTCCACTTT.

This clonotype was observed many times. The rearrangement links TRBV14 to TRBJ1-4; D ambiguous. The germline V gene has CDR1 SGHDN and CDR2 FVKESK. V shed 1 base and J shed 7 bases, with 13 bases lying between them. There are 15 residues in the CDR3. The CDR3 DNA reads TGTGCCAGCAGCCAAGGGCGGGGTTGGGGTGAAAAACTGTTTTTT. It is translated as CASSQGRGWGEKLFF.

V and J are TRBV4-3 and TRBJ2-2; possible D gene TRBD1, 5 bases. This CDR3 spans 14 amino acids. CDR1 LGHNA and CDR2 YSLEER come from the germline V gene. V was pared by 4 bases and J by 9 bases, with 15 bases between. In DNA form, the CDR3 reads TGCGCCAGCAGCCGAACAGGTGGGATCAGGGAGCTGTTTTTT. Protein: CASSRTGGIRELFF.

This clonotype was observed a few times. The chain employs TRBV6-5 and TRBJ2-3, with D possibly TRBD2 on 6 matching bases. Per the germline V gene, CDR1 is MNHEY and CDR2 is SVGAGI. V lost 2 bases and J lost 2, with 8 bases in between. The CDR3 spans 14 residues. DNA for the CDR3: TGTGCCAGCAGTTACAGGGACTCCACAGATACGCAGTATTTT. Its protein product is CASSYRDSTDTQYF.

This clonotype has at least ten counts. This chain connects TRBV5-1 to TRBJ2-2; D is undetermined. The CDR3 consists of 13 residues. Germline lookup yields CDR1 SGHRS and CDR2 YFSETQ. V gave up 4 bases and J gave up 11 bases, with 15 bases separating them. CDR3 in amino acids: CASSLIIPEELFF. CDR3 DNA: TGCGCCAGCAGCCTCATTATACCGGAAGAGCTGTTTTTT.

This clonotype showed up many times. This chain connects TRBV11-3 to TRBJ2-1; TRBD1 might be the D (7 bases). The CDR3 runs to 14 residues. The germline V gene encodes CDR1 SGHNT and CDR2 YENEEA. The V gene lost 5 bases and the J gene lost 4 bases, with 12 bases spanning the gap. CDR3 coding DNA: TGTGCCAGCAGCCCCCAGGGGGGATACAATGAGCAGTTCTTC. This translates into CASSPQGGYNEQFF.

This clonotype was counted at least ten times. This sequence joins TRBV5-1 and TRBJ1-4, with D hard to call. CDR1 is SGHRS, CDR2 YFSETQ, per germline. Trimming removed 4 bases from V and 3 bases from J, with 10 bases in between. The CDR3 is 14 residues long. The CDR3 DNA sequence: TGCGCCAGCAGCCCCCGCTGGTCTAATGAAAAACTGTTTTTT. Protein product: CASSPRWSNEKLFF.